Shown below are 13 T cell receptor beta chains from a single sample sequenced in a study of control samples from healthy donors and cancer patients. Only in-frame clones appear in the TCRdb table, and some are missing; sequencing was by immunoSEQ multiplex PCR. This sample yields some 150,000 clones, of which roughly 90% are seen a single time; roughly 5% belongs to the top ten. Sequencing input: blood. The receptors originated from a man between 25 and 39 years old in good health.

Here the CDR3 reads CASSERGYTEAFF. The CDR3 nucleotides are TGTGCCAGCAGTGAACGAGGGTACACTGAAGCTTTCTTT. The gene calls are TRBV6-1 and TRBJ1-1; D is undetermined. Germline loops: CDR1 MNHNS, CDR2 SASEGT. Trimming took 2 bases from V and 3 from J, leaving 7 bases between them. CDR3 length: 13 residues.

This clone appeared a single time. V is TRBV5-1 and J is TRBJ2-3; a possible D gene is TRBD2 (5 bases). The CDR3 spans 16 residues. The germline gives CDR1 SGHRS, CDR2 YFSETQ. V lost 0 bases to trimming and J lost 0 bases, with 11 bases between them. The CDR3 DNA follows: TGCGCCAGCAGCTTGGATCCGGGGTCTAGCACAGATACGCAGTATTTT. Amino acids: CASSLDPGSSTDTQYF.

This clone has just one count. The chain has TRBV27 and TRBJ1-5; 7 bases agree with TRBD1. Germline loops: CDR1 MNHEY, CDR2 SMNVEV (reference sequence). This CDR3 has 14 residues. V was clipped by 5 bases and J by 9 bases; unmatched bases: 10. CDR3: CASSTQGGGRPQHF. DNA for the CDR3: TGTGCCAGCAGTACTCAGGGGGGGGGTAGGCCCCAGCATTTT.

The chain has TRBV4-1 and TRBJ1-1; D remains ambiguous. The CDR3 consists of 13 residues. Germline lookup yields CDR1 MGHRA and CDR2 YSYEKL. V dropped 1 base and J dropped 1 base, with 4 bases sitting between them. CDR3 sequence (DNA): TGCGCCAGCAGCCAAGTCTCGAACACTGAAGCTTTCTTT. Protein sequence: CASSQVSNTEAFF.

The V call is TRBV5-6, the J call TRBJ1-2; D remains unclear. The CDR3 consists of 16 residues. Trimming stripped 0 bases from V and 0 bases from J, with 12 bases between. Germline lookup yields CDR1 SGHDT and CDR2 YYEEEE. DNA for the CDR3: TGTGCCAGCAGCTTGGCCGTCGGGGAAGCTAACTATGGCTACACCTTC. Its translation is CASSLAVGEANYGYTF.

Worth noting for this clone: The sample has other DNA sequences that encode this CDR3 too. The J gene is TRBJ2-7, the V gene TRBV27; 8 nucleotides line up with TRBD1. V dropped 3 bases and J dropped 6; count of bases not matched to a gene: 4. CDR3 length equals 13 residues. The germline V gene has CDR1 MNHEY and CDR2 SMNVEV (reference sequence). CDR3 amino acids: CASSFQGAGEQYF. The CDR3 bases are TGTGCCAGCAGTTTCCAGGGGGCGGGCGAGCAGTACTTC.

This clone appeared once. DNA for the CDR3: TGTGCCAGCATGGGGAATAAAGGGGACACTGAAGCTTTCTTT. Translation gives CASMGNKGDTEAFF. The rearrangement uses TRBV2 and TRBJ1-1; D is perhaps TRBD1 (5 bases). V was clipped by 7 bases and J by 3 bases, with 15 bases between them. CDR1 and CDR2 from the germline V gene are SNHLY and FYNNEI. This CDR3 comprises 14 residues. The variable domain in full, with the rest retrieved from reference TRBV2 and TRBJ1-1, is EPEVTQTPSHQVTQMGQEVILRCVPISNHLYFYWYRQILGQKVEFLVSFYNNEISEKSEIFDDQFSVERPDGSNFTLKIRSTKLEDSAMYFCASMGNKGDTEAFFGQGTRLTVV.

The chain links TRBV5-8 to TRBJ1-5; no definite D call. The germline V gene encodes CDR1 SGHTS and CDR2 YDEGEE. V lost 7 bases to trimming and J lost 1 base, with 6 bases between them. The CDR3 consists of 12 residues. CDR3 nucleotides: TGTGCCAGCGCTTTAAGCAATCAGCCCCAGCATTTT. As protein: CASALSNQPQHF.

The gene calls are TRBV7-2 and TRBJ2-6; TRBD1 agrees at 9 bases. The CDR3 sequence is 16 residues long. Germline CDR1 and CDR2: SGHTA and FQGNSA. The trim removed 7 bases at V and 4 bases at J, leaving 8 bases unmatched. CDR3: CASKNRGRSGANVLTF. The CDR3, as DNA: TGTGCCAGCAAAAACAGGGGGCGTAGCGGGGCCAACGTCCTGACTTTC.

J is TRBJ2-7 and V is TRBV6-5, with D possibly TRBD1 on 6 matching bases. V dropped 7 bases and J dropped 0 bases, with 13 bases sitting between them. This CDR3 has 14 residues. Germline CDR1 and CDR2: MNHEY and SVGAGI. The CDR3 region is CASTRGGISYEQYF. For the CDR3, the DNA is TGTGCCAGCACAAGAGGGGGTATCTCCTACGAGCAGTACTTC.

This chain links TRBV7-9 with TRBJ2-1; TRBD2 aligns across 12 bases. The CDR3 contains 15 residues. Germline V gene lookup returns CDR1 SEHNR and CDR2 FQNEAQ (reference sequence). The trim removed 5 bases at V and 7 bases at J, leaving 6 bases unmatched. The CDR3 sequence is CASSPGLAGHNEQFF. The DNA of the CDR3 is TGTGCCAGCAGCCCAGGACTAGCGGGACATAATGAGCAGTTCTTC.

This sequence joins TRBV7-9 and TRBJ2-3; unclear D gene. This CDR3 contains 15 residues. V lost 1 base and J lost 4, with 12 bases in between. CDR1 and CDR2 from the germline V gene are SEHNR and FQNEAQ (reference sequence). CDR3 protein: CASSLGLTGADTQYF. For the CDR3, the DNA is TGTGCCAGCAGCTTAGGACTTACCGGCGCAGATACGCAGTATTTT.

This clone has a single count. The chain combines TRBV27 with TRBJ1-5; D call uncertain. Germline CDR1 is MNHEY and CDR2 is SMNVEV (reference sequence). V shed 8 bases and J shed 5 bases, with 13 bases lying between them. This CDR3 spans 13 amino acids. This chain's CDR3 is CASREVPDQPQHF. The CDR3 DNA is TGTGCCAGCCGGGAAGTGCCGGATCAGCCCCAGCATTTT.